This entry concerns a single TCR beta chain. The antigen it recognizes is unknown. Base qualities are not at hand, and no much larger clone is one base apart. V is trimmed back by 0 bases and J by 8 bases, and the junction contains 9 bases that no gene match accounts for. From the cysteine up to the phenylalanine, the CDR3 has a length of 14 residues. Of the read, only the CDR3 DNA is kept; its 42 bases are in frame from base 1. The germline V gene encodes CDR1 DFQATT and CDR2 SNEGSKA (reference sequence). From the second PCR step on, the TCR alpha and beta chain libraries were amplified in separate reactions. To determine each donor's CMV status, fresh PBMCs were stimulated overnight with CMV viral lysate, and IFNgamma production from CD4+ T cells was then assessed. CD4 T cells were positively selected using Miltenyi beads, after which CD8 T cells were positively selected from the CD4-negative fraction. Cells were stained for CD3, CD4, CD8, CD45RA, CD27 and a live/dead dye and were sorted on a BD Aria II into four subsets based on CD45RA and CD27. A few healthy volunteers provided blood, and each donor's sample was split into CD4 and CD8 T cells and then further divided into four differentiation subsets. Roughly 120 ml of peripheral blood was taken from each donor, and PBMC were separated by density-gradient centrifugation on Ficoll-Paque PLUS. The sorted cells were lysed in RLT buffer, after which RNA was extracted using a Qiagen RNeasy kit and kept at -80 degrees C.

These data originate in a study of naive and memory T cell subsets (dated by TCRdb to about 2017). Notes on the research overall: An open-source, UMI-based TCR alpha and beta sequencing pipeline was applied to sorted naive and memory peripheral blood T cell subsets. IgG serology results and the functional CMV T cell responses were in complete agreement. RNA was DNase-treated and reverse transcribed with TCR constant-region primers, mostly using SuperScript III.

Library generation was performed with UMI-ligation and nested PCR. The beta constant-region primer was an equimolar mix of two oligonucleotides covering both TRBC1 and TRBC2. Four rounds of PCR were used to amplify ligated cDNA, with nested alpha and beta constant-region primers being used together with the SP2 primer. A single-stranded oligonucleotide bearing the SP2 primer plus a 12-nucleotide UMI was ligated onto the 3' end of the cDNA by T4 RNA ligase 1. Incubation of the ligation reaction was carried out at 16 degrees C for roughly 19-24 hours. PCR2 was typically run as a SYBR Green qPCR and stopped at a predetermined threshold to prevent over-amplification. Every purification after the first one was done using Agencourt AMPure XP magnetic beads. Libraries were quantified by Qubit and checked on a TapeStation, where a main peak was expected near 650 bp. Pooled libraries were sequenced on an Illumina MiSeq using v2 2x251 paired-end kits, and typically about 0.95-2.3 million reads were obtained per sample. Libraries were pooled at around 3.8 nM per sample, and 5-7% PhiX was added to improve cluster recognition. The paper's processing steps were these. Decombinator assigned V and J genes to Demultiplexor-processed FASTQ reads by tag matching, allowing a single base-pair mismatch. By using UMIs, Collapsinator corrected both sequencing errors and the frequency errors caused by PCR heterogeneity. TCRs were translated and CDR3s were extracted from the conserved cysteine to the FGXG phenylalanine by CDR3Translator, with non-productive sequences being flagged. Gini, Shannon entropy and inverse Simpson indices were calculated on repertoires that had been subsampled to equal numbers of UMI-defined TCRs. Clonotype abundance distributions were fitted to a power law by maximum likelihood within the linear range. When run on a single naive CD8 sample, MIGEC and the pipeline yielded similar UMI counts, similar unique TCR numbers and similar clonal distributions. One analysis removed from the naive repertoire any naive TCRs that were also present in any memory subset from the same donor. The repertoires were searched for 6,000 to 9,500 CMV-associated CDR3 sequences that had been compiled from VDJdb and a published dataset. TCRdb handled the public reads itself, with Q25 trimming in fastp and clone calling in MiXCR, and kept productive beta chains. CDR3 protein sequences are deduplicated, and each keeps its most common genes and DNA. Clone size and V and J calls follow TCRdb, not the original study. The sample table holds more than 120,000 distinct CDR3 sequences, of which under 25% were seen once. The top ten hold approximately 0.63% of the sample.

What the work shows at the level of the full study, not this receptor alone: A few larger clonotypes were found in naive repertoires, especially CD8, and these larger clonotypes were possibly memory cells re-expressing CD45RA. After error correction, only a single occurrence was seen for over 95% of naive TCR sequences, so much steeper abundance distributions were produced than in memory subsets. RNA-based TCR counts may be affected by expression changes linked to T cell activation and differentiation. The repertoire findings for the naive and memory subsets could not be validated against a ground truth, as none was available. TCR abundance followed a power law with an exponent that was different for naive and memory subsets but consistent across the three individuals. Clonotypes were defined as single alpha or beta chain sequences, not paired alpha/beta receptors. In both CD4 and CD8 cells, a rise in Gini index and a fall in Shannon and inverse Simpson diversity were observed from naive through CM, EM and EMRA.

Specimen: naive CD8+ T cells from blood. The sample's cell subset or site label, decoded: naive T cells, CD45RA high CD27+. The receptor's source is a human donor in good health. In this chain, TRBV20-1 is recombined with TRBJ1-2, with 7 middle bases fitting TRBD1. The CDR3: CSARELTGLSGYTF. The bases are TGCAGTGCTAGAGAATTGACAGGGTTAAGCGGCTACACCTTC.